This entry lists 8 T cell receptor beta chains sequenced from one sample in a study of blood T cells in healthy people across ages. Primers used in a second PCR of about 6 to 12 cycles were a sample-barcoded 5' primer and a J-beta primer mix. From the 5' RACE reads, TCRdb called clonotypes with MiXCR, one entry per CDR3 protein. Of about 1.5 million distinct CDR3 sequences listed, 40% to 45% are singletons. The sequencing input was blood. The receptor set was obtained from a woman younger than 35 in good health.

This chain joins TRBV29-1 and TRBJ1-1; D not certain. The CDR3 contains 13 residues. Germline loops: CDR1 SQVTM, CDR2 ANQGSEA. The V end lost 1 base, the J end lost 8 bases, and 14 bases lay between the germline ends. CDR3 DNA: TGCAGCGTTGAAGGACGGTTGGGCGGGGAAGCTTTCTTT. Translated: CSVEGRLGGEAFF.

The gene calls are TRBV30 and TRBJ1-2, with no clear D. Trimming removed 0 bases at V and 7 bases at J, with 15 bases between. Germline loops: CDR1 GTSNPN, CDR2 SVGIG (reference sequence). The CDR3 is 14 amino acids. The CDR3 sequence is CAWSVLSTFGGYTF. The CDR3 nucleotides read TGTGCCTGGAGTGTACTCAGCACGTTCGGTGGCTACACCTTC.

The CDR3 region has the DNA TGCAGCGTTCGGTTCCGGGGCTACAATGAGCAGTTCTTC. Translated: CSVRFRGYNEQFF. The V gene is TRBV29-1, the J gene TRBJ2-1, with a weak D call TRBD2 (5 bases). The CDR3 is 13 residues long. The V end was cut by 5 bases, the J end by 3 bases, with 11 bases between. Per germline, CDR1 SQVTM and CDR2 ANQGSEA.

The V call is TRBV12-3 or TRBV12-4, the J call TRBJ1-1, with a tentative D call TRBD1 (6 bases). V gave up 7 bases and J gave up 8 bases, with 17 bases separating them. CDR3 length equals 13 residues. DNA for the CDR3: TGTGCCAGCACCAAAGGACAGTACCAGGAAGCTTTCTTT. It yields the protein CASTKGQYQEAFF.

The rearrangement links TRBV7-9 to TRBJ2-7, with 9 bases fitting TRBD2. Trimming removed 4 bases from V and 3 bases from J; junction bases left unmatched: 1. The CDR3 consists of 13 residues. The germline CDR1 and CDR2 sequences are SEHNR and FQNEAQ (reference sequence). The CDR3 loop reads CASSSSGDYEQYF. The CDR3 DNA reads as TGTGCCAGCAGCTCTAGCGGGGACTACGAGCAGTACTTC.

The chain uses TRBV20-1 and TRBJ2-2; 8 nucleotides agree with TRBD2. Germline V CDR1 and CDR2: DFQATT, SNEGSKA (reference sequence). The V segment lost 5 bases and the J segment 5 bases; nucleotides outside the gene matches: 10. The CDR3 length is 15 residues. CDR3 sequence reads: CSARWSGRETGELFF. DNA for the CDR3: TGCAGTGCTCGCTGGAGCGGGAGAGAAACCGGGGAGCTGTTTTTT.

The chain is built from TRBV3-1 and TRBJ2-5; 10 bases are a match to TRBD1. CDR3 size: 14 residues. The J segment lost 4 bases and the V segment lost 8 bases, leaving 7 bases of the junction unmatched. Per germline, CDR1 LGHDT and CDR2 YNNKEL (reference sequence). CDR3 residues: CASGDRGVRETQYF. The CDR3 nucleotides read TGTGCCAGCGGGGACAGGGGTGTCAGAGAGACCCAGTACTTC.

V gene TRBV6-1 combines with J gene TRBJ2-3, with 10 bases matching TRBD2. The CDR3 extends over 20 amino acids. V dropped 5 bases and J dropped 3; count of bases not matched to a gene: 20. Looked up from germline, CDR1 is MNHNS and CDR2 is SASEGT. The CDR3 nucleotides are TGTGCCAGCAGTCCCGACCCCGTAAAAATACTAGCGGGAAGGACAGATACGCAGTATTTT. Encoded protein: CASSPDPVKILAGRTDTQYF.